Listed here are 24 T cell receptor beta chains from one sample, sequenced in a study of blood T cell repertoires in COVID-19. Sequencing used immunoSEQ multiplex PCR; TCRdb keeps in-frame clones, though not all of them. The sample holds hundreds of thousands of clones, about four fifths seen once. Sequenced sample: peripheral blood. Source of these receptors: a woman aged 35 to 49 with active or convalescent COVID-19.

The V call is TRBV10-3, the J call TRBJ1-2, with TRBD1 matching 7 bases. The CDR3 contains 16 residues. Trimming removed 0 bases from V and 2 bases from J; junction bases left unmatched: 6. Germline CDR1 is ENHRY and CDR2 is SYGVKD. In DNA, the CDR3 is TGTGCCATCAGTGAGTCTAGGAGGGGACAGAACTATGGCTACACCTTC. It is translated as CAISESRRGQNYGYTF.

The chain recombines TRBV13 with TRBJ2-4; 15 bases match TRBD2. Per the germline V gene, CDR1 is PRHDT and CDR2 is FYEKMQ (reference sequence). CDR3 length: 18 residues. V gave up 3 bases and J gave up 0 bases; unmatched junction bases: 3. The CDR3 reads CASSFGLAGGLAKNIQYF. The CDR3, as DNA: TGTGCCAGCAGCTTTGGACTAGCGGGAGGGCTAGCCAAAAACATTCAGTACTTC.

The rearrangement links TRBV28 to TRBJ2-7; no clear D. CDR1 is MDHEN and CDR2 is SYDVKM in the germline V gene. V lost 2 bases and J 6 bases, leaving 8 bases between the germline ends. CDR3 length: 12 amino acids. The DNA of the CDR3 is TGTGCCAGCAGTTTAACCAGAGGCGAGCAGTACTTC. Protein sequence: CASSLTRGEQYF.

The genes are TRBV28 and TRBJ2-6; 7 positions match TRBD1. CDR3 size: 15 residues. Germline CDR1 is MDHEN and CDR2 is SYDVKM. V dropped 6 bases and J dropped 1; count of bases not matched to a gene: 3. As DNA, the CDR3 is TGTGCCAGCAGCCCAGGGGGATCTGGGGCCAACGTCCTGACTTTC. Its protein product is CASSPGGSGANVLTF.

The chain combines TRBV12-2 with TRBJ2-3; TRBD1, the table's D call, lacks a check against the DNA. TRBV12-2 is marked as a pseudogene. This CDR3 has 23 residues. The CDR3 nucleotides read TGTGCAAGTCGCTTAGTAGGCCGGAAAGAGACAAAGATCCCGGTTCGTGACACAGATACGCAGTATTTT. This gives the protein CASRLVGRKETKIPVRDTDTQYF.

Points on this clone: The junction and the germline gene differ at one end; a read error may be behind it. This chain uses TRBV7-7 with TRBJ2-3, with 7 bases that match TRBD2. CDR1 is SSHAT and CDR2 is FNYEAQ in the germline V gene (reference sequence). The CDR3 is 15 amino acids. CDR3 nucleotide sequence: TGTGCTAGCAGCTTAGGGGAGGGTTACACAGATACGCAGTATTTT. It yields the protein CASSLGEGYTDTQYF.

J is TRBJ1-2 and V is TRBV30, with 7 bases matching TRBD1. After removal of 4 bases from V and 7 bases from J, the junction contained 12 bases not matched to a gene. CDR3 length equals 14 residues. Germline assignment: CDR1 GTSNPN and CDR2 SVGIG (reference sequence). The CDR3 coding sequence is TGTGCCTGGATCCCGGACAGGCTACGGGGTGGCTACACCTTC. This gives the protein CAWIPDRLRGGYTF.

CDR3 nucleotides: TGTGCCTGGAGTGTACGGAATGAAAAACTGTTTTTT. Its translation is CAWSVRNEKLFF. The chain joins TRBV30 to TRBJ1-4; no clear D. Germline V gives CDR1 GTSNPN, CDR2 SVGIG (reference sequence). The length of the CDR3 is 12 residues. With 0 bases removed from V and 5 bases from J, the gap between germline ends came to 4 bases.

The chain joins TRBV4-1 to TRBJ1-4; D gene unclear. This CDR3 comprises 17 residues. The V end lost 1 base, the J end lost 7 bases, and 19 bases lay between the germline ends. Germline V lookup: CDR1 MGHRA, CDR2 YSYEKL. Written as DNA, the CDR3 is TGCGCCAGCAGCCAAGTCCGGGCGGGATTAATAAGTGAAAAACTGTTTTTT. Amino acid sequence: CASSQVRAGLISEKLFF.

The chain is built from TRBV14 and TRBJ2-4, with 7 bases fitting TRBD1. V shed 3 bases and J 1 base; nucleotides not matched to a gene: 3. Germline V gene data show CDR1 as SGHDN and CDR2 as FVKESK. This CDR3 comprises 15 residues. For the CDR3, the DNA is TGTGCCAGCAGCCAGGCCAGGGGGGCCAAAAACATTCAGTACTTC. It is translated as CASSQARGAKNIQYF.

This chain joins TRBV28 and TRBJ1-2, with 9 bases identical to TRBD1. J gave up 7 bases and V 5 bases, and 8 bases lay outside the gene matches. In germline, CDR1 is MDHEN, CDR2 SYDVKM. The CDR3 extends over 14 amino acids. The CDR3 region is CASSLPGQGIGYTF. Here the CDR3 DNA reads TGTGCCAGCAGTCTACCGGGACAGGGTATTGGCTACACCTTC.

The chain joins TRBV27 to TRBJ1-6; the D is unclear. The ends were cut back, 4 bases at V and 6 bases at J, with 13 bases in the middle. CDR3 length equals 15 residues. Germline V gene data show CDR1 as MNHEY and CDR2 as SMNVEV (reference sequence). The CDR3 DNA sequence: TGTGCCAGCAGTTACACCGGGAGTCCTAATTCACCCCTCCACTTT. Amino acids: CASSYTGSPNSPLHF.

CDR3 loop: CASRADRITYEQYF. CDR3 in DNA: TGTGCCAGCAGAGCCGACAGAATAACCTACGAGCAGTACTTC. The chain uses TRBV6-6 and TRBJ2-7, with TRBD1 as a possible D gene (5 bases). Germline CDR1 is MNHNY and CDR2 is SVGAGI (reference sequence). The CDR3 runs 14 residues. V lost 6 bases, J lost 2 bases, and 14 bases lay in between.

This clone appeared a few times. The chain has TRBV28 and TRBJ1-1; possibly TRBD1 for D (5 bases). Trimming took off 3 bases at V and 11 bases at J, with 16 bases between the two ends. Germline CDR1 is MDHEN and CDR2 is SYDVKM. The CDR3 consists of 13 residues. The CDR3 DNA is TGTGCCAGCAGTTTCCTGACGGACAACCCGGCTTTCTTT. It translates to CASSFLTDNPAFF.

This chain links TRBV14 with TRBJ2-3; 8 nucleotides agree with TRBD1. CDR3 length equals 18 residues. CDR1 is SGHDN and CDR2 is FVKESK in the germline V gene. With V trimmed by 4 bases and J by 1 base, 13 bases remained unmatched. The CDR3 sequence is CASSPRRAGGVRTDTQYF. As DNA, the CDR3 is TGTGCCAGCAGCCCCCGCAGGGCAGGGGGCGTTCGCACAGATACGCAGTATTTT.

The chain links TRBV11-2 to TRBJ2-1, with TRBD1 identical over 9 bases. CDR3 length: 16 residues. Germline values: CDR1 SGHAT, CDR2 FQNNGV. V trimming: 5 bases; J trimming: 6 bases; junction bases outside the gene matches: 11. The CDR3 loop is CASSPTRTGVLNEQFF. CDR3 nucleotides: TGTGCCAGCAGCCCCACCCGGACAGGGGTCCTCAATGAGCAGTTCTTC. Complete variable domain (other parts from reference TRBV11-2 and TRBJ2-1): EAGVAQSPRYKIIEKRQSVAFWCNPISGHATLYWYQQILGQGPKLLIQFQNNGVVDDSQLPKDRFSAERLKGVDSTLKIQPAKLEDSAVYLCASSPTRTGVLNEQFFGPGTRLTVL.

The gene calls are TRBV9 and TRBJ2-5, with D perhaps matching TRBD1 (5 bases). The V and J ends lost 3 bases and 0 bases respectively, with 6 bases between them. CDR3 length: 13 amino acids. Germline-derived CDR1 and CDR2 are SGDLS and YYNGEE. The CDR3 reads CASSGQNQETQYF. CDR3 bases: TGTGCCAGCAGCGGACAGAACCAAGAGACCCAGTACTTC.

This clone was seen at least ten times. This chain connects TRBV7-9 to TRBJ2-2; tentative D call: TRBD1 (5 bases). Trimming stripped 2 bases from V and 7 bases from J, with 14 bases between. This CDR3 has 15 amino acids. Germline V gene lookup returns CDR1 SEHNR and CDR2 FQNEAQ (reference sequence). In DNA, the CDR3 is TGTGCCAGCAGCTTATTCGCTGGAAGGGGCGGGGAGCTGTTTTTT. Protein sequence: CASSLFAGRGGELFF.

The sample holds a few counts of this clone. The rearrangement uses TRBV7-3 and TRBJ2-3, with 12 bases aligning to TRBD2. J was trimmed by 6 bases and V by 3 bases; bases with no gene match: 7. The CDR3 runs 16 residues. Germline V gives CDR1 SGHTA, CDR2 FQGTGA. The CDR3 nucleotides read TGTGCCAGCAGCTTGACTAGCGGGGGACCCGCGGATACGCAGTATTTT. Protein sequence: CASSLTSGGPADTQYF. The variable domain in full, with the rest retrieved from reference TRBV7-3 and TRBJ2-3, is GAGVSQTPSNKVTEKGKYVELRCDPISGHTALYWYRQSLGQGPEFLIYFQGTGAADDSGLPNDRFFAVRPEGSVSTLKIQRTERGDSAVYLCASSLTSGGPADTQYFGPGTRLTVL.

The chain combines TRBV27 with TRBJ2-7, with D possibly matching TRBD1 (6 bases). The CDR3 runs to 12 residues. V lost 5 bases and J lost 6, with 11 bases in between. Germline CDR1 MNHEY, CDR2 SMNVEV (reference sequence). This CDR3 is CASSPQGLEQYF. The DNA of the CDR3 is TGTGCCAGCAGTCCACAGGGTCTCGAGCAGTACTTC.

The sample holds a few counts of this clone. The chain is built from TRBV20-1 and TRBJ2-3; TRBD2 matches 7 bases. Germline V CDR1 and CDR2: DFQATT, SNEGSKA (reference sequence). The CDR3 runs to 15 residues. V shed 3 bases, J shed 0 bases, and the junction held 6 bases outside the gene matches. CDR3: CSASPGTTSTDTQYF. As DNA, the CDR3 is TGCAGTGCTAGTCCCGGGACTACTAGCACAGATACGCAGTATTTT.

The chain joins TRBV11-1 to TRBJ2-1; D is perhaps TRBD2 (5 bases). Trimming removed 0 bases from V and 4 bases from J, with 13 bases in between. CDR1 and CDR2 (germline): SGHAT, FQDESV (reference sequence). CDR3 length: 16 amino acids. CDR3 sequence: CASSLAGELGYNEQFF. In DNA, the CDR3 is TGTGCCAGCAGCTTAGCGGGAGAGTTGGGTTACAATGAGCAGTTCTTC.

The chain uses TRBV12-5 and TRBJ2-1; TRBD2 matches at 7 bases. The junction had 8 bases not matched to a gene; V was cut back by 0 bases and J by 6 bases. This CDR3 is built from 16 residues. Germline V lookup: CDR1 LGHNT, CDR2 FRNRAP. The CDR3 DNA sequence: TGTGCTAGTGGTTTGGTACGGGGCGGGAGCCCCAATGAGCAGTTCTTC. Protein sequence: CASGLVRGGSPNEQFF.

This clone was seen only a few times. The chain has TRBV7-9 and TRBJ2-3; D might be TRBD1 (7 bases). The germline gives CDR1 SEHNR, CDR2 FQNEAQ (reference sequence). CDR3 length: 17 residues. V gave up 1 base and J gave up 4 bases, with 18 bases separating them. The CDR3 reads CASSLGLAGGFADTQYF. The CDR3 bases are TGTGCCAGCAGCTTAGGTTTGGCAGGGGGGTTTGCAGATACGCAGTATTTT.